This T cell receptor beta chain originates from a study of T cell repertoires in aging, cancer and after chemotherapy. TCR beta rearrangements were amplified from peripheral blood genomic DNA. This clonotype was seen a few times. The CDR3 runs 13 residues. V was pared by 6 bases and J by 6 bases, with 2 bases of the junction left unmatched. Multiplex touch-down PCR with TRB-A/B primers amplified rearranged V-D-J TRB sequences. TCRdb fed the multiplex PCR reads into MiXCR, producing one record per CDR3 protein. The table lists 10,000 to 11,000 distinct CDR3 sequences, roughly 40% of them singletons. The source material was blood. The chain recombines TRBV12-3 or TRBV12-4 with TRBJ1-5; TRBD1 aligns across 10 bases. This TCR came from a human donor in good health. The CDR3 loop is CASRTGGLQPQHF. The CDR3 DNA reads TGTGCCAGCAGGACAGGGGGCCTTCAGCCCCAGCATTTT.